What follows are 32 T cell receptor beta chains derived from one specimen sequenced in a study of blood T cells in healthy people across ages (dated by TCRdb to between 2014 and 2017). Libraries were built with 5' RACE. Sequencing was performed on an Illumina HiSeq 2500. A second PCR of roughly 7 to 12 cycles was run with a J-beta primer mix and a sample-barcoded 5' primer. TCRdb reworked the public reads: Q25 trimming with fastp, MiXCR clone assembly, productive beta chains retained. CDR3 protein sequences are deduplicated, and each keeps its most common genes and DNA. The sample table contains some 860,000 distinct CDR3 sequences; only one count was recorded for approximately 60% of them. Clones ranked in the top ten supply roughly 25% of the sample. The specimen was blood. These receptors all come from a man aged 35-49 years in good health.

The table lists this clonotype with a few counts. This chain links TRBV29-1 with TRBJ2-1; D gene unclear. The CDR3 is 13 residues long. Trimming left V 6 bases short and J 8 bases short, with 17 bases between. Per germline, CDR1 SQVTM and CDR2 ANQGSEA. In nucleotides, the CDR3 is TGCAGCGTATGGGCAGCCGTCCAGGATGAGCAGTTCTTC. Its protein is CSVWAAVQDEQFF.

This clonotype showed up just once. V usage is TRBV7-2 and J usage is TRBJ2-3; 8 bases are a match to TRBD2. J lost 14 bases, V lost 4 bases, and 20 bases had no gene match. There are 16 residues in the CDR3. Germline assignment: CDR1 SGHTA and CDR2 FQGNSA. This chain's CDR3 is CASSSHWGGQGTSWYF. DNA of the CDR3: TGTGCCAGCAGCTCTCATTGGGGGGGTCAAGGGACTAGTTGGTATTTT. Variable domain in full (rest from reference TRBV7-2 and TRBJ2-3): GAGVSQSPSNKVTEKGKDVELRCDPISGHTALYWYRQSLGQGLEFLIYFQGNSAPDKSGLPSDRFSAERTGGSVSTLTIQRTQQEDSAVYLCASSSHWGGQGTSWYFGPGTRLTVL.

V and J are TRBV20-1 and TRBJ1-6; TRBD1 aligns across 7 bases. This CDR3 has 14 residues. Germline V gene sequence: CDR1 DFQATT, CDR2 SNEGSKA (reference sequence). V gave up 5 bases and J gave up 5 bases; unmatched junction bases: 6. CDR3 nucleotides: TGCAGTGCTTGGACAGGAGGGAATAATTCACCCCTCCACTTT. As protein: CSAWTGGNNSPLHF.

J is TRBJ2-1 and V is TRBV13, with TRBD2 matching over 9 bases. V dropped 4 bases and J dropped 7; count of bases not matched to a gene: 14. The germline CDR1 and CDR2 sequences are PRHDT and FYEKMQ (reference sequence). The CDR3 length is 17 residues. CDR3 coding DNA: TGTGCCAGCAGCTCCCAGGGGGGTAGCGGGAGTAATAATGAGCAGTTCTTC. Its protein is CASSSQGGSGSNNEQFF.

This clonotype has a single count. This sequence joins TRBV2 and TRBJ2-2; D unresolved. Germline V gene lookup returns CDR1 SNHLY and CDR2 FYNNEI. This CDR3 is 14 amino acids long. The germline V and J ends were trimmed by 6 bases and 1 base, with 9 bases remaining between them. Here the CDR3 DNA reads TGTGCCAGCAGGGCAAGACAGAACACCGGGGAGCTGTTTTTT. This encodes CASRARQNTGELFF.

The chain links TRBV20-1 to TRBJ2-1; TRBD2 aligns across 11 bases. Germline assignment: CDR1 DFQATT and CDR2 SNEGSKA (reference sequence). V dropped 4 bases and J dropped 8; count of bases not matched to a gene: 16. The CDR3 has 17 residues. The chain's CDR3 is CSATAAGTSGSLHEQFF. DNA of the CDR3: TGCAGTGCTACCGCTGCGGGAACTAGCGGGAGTTTACATGAGCAGTTCTTC.

This chain uses TRBV6-5 with TRBJ1-5, with a tentative D call TRBD1 (6 bases). V lost 4 bases, J lost 3 bases, and 10 bases lay in between. CDR1 MNHEY and CDR2 SVGAGI come from the germline V gene. The CDR3 contains 14 residues. The CDR3 loop reads CASSLRGYNQPQHF. The CDR3 DNA sequence: TGTGCCAGCAGTTTGAGGGGGTACAATCAGCCCCAGCATTTT.

CDR3 in amino acids: CASSRGRRINYGYTF. CDR3 DNA: TGTGCCAGCAGCCGGGGACGGAGGATTAACTATGGCTACACCTTC. The chain links TRBV6-5 to TRBJ1-2; D possibly corresponds to TRBD1 (5 bases). Germline V gene data show CDR1 as MNHEY and CDR2 as SVGAGI. This CDR3 has 15 residues. Trimming removed 6 bases from V and 1 base from J, with 15 bases in between.

The chain joins TRBV2 to TRBJ1-4; tentative D call: TRBD1 (5 bases). With 5 bases removed from V and 8 bases from J, the gap between germline ends came to 9 bases. CDR1 is SNHLY, CDR2 FYNNEI, per germline. This CDR3 spans 12 amino acids. CDR3 protein: CASSRGSEKLFF. Here the CDR3 DNA reads TGTGCCAGCAGTAGGGGCAGCGAAAAACTGTTTTTT. The full variable domain, rest sourced from reference TRBV2 and TRBJ1-4, is EPEVTQTPSHQVTQMGQEVILRCVPISNHLYFYWYRQILGQKVEFLVSFYNNEISEKSEIFDDQFSVERPDGSNFTLKIRSTKLEDSAMYFCASSRGSEKLFFGSGTQLSVL.

This clonotype occurred a few times. The V and J genes are TRBV7-9 and TRBJ2-3; the D call may be TRBD1 or TRBD2 (5 bases each). Trimming removed 5 bases from V and 5 bases from J, with 11 bases in between. Germline CDR1 and CDR2: SEHNR and FQNEAQ (reference sequence). This CDR3 is 13 amino acids long. CDR3 sequence: CASSQGRGDTQYF. The CDR3 region has the DNA TGTGCCAGCAGCCAGGGACGTGGAGATACGCAGTATTTT. Supplemented by reference TRBV7-9 and TRBJ2-3, the full variable domain reads DTGVSQNPRHKITKRGQNVTFRCDPISEHNRLYWYRQTLGQGPEFLTYFQNEAQLEKSRLLSDRFSAERPKGSFSTLEIQRTEQGDSAMYLCASSQGRGDTQYFGPGTRLTVL.

The chain is built from TRBV6-2 or TRBV6-3 and TRBJ1-5; no definite D call. The germline V and J ends were trimmed by 6 bases and 5 bases, with 8 bases remaining between them. CDR1 is MNHEY, CDR2 SVGEGT, per germline. This CDR3 region has 12 residues. The CDR3 loop reads CASSHGDQPQHF. The CDR3 bases are TGTGCCAGCAGCCATGGGGATCAGCCCCAGCATTTT.

The chain employs TRBV5-1 and TRBJ2-6; perhaps TRBD1 as D (6 bases). This CDR3 is 20 amino acids long. V was clipped by 1 base and J by 5 bases, with 25 bases between them. CDR1 SGHRS and CDR2 YFSETQ come from the germline V gene. CDR3 DNA: TGCGCCAGCAGCTTGCCCCCTCCGCCCAGGGGTACTGCCCGGGCCAACGTCCTGACTTTC. It codes for CASSLPPPPRGTARANVLTF.

The chain carries TRBV10-3 and TRBJ2-2; 7 bases are shared with TRBD2. Germline V gives CDR1 ENHRY, CDR2 SYGVKD. This CDR3 region has 16 residues. V lost 10 bases to trimming and J lost 3 bases; unmatched junction nucleotides: 14. CDR3 sequence: CATNLAAGPYTGELFF. The CDR3, as DNA: TGTGCCACTAATCTGGCAGCGGGGCCTTACACCGGGGAGCTGTTTTTT.

V is TRBV29-1 and J is TRBJ2-7; tentatively, D is TRBD2 (5 bases). The CDR3 is 13 amino acids. CDR1 and CDR2 (germline): SQVTM, ANQGSEA. The V end was cut by 7 bases, the J end by 2 bases, with 15 bases between. The CDR3, as DNA: TGCAGCGCCGGGGTGGACGGGACCTACGAGCAGTACTTC. Translation: CSAGVDGTYEQYF.

The rearrangement links TRBV5-1 to TRBJ2-1; 8 bases align to TRBD2. From germline, CDR1 is SGHRS and CDR2 YFSETQ. V shed 4 bases, J shed 10 bases, and the junction held 13 bases outside the gene matches. The CDR3 runs 15 residues. CDR3 in amino acids: CASSPNPKAGGEQFF. CDR3 coding DNA: TGCGCCAGCAGCCCAAACCCGAAGGCGGGGGGCGAGCAGTTCTTC.

The V gene is TRBV29-1, the J gene TRBJ2-2, with 8 positions matching TRBD1. Unmatched junction bases numbered 4, after V lost 0 bases and J lost 1 base. Looked up from germline, CDR1 is SQVTM and CDR2 is ANQGSEA. This CDR3 is 16 amino acids long. In DNA, the CDR3 is TGCAGCGTTGAAGAAAACAGGGGGTGGAACACCGGGGAGCTGTTTTTT. Translation gives CSVEENRGWNTGELFF.

J is TRBJ1-1 and V is TRBV27; the D gene is possibly TRBD1 (6 bases). V lost 8 bases and J 0 bases, leaving 10 bases between the germline ends. The CDR3 is made up of 13 amino acids. CDR1 and CDR2 from the germline V gene are MNHEY and SMNVEV (reference sequence). The CDR3 DNA reads as TGTGCCAGCGGACGGACAGTGAACACTGAAGCTTTCTTT. Encoded protein: CASGRTVNTEAFF.

The rearrangement uses TRBV5-6 and TRBJ2-3, with D perhaps given as TRBD1 or TRBD2 (5 bases each). The V gene's germline CDR1 is SGHDT and CDR2 YYEEEE. CDR3 size: 17 residues. V was shortened by 2 bases and J by 5 bases, with 21 bases between the two germline ends. The CDR3 sequence: CASSFQLRDRAGDTQYF. In nucleotides, the CDR3 is TGTGCCAGCAGCTTTCAACTTCGGGACCGAGCTGGAGATACGCAGTATTTT.

CDR3 amino acids: CASTRQGPNYEQYF. For the CDR3, the DNA is TGTGCCAGCACGCGACAGGGTCCTAACTACGAGCAGTACTTC. The V gene is TRBV28, the J gene TRBJ2-7, with TRBD1 identical over 7 bases. This CDR3 contains 14 residues. Germline values: CDR1 MDHEN, CDR2 SYDVKM. J lost 3 bases, V lost 7 bases, and 9 bases had no gene match.

A few counts support this clonotype. The J gene is TRBJ2-3, the V gene TRBV11-2, with no clear D. Trimming left V 1 base short and J 0 bases short, with 8 bases between. Germline loops: CDR1 SGHAT, CDR2 FQNNGV. The CDR3 is 15 amino acids. CDR3 in amino acids: CASSLGWGSTDTQYF. CDR3 bases: TGTGCCAGCAGCTTAGGGTGGGGTAGCACAGATACGCAGTATTTT. Drawing the rest from reference TRBV11-2 and TRBJ2-3, the complete variable domain is EAGVAQSPRYKIIEKRQSVAFWCNPISGHATLYWYQQILGQGPKLLIQFQNNGVVDDSQLPKDRFSAERLKGVDSTLKIQPAKLEDSAVYLCASSLGWGSTDTQYFGPGTRLTVL.

The chain carries TRBV6-5 and TRBJ2-1; TRBD1 aligns across 7 bases. V trimming: 8 bases; J trimming: 6 bases; junction bases outside the gene matches: 7. This CDR3 contains 13 residues. In germline, CDR1 is MNHEY, CDR2 SVGAGI. This CDR3 reads CASRSAGGNEQFF. The CDR3 nucleotides read TGTGCCAGCCGATCGGCAGGGGGCAATGAGCAGTTCTTC.

Concerning this clonotype itself: Mismatch with germline at one junction end may stem from a read error. The chain joins TRBV14 to TRBJ2-3; 10 bases line up with TRBD2. This CDR3 contains 15 residues. The germline V gene encodes CDR1 SGHDN and CDR2 FVKESK. CDR3 residues: CASSQLAGNTDTQYF. The DNA of the CDR3 is TGCGCCAGCAGCCAACTAGCGGGGAACACAGATACGCAGTATTTT. The full variable domain, with the rest looked up from reference TRBV14 and TRBJ2-3, is EAGVTQFPSHSVIEKGQTVTLRCDPISGHDNLYWYRRVMGKEIKFLLHFVKESKQDESGMPNNRFLAERTGGTYSTLKVQPAELEDSGVYFCASSQLAGNTDTQYFGPGTRLTVL.

This clonotype occurred many times. The chain links TRBV28 to TRBJ2-7; a possible D gene is TRBD1 (6 bases). Germline V lookup: CDR1 MDHEN, CDR2 SYDVKM. The CDR3 has 16 amino acids. The V end lost 6 bases, the J end lost 0 bases, and 18 bases lay between the germline ends. This CDR3 reads CASSSLQGLGSYEQYF. The CDR3 DNA reads TGTGCCAGCAGCTCACTACAGGGTTTGGGCTCCTACGAGCAGTACTTC.

The rearrangement joins TRBV4-2 to TRBJ2-5; 11 nucleotides align to TRBD1. Germline CDR1 LGHNA, CDR2 YNFKEQ. With 1 base clipped from V and 7 bases from J, the junction kept 11 bases outside the gene matches. The CDR3 runs to 17 residues. CDR3 loop: CASSQGYGTGGSVTQYF. In nucleotides, the CDR3 is TGTGCCAGCAGCCAAGGCTACGGGACAGGGGGTAGTGTGACCCAGTACTTC.

The V call is TRBV27, the J call TRBJ2-1, with TRBD2 matching 9 bases. J was trimmed by 8 bases and V by 5 bases; bases with no gene match: 10. CDR1 is MNHEY and CDR2 is SMNVEV in the germline V gene (reference sequence). There are 15 residues in the CDR3. Here the CDR3 reads CASSPGVAGAYEQFF. The CDR3 coding sequence is TGTGCCAGCAGTCCCGGGGTAGCGGGGGCCTATGAGCAGTTCTTC.

The V and J genes are TRBV12-3 or TRBV12-4 and TRBJ1-2; 8 positions match TRBD1. J lost 8 bases, V lost 5 bases, and 13 bases had no gene match. The CDR3 has 15 amino acids. CDR3 DNA sequence: TGTGCCAGCAGTCTACCAATCCAGGGGGCGGGAGGCTACACCTTC. As protein: CASSLPIQGAGGYTF.

Turning to this clonotype: An end of the junction differs from the germline gene, which may be a read error. The V and J genes are TRBV6-2 or TRBV6-3 and TRBJ2-7; D not certain. The J call may be faulty, since TRBJ2-5 better matches the DNA end. CDR3 length equals 12 residues. Germline lookup yields CDR1 MNHEY and CDR2 SVGEGT. Here the CDR3 reads CANSENSETQYF. The CDR3 nucleotides are TGTGCCAACAGTGAAAACAGTGAGACCCAGTACTTC.

The genes are TRBV5-1 and TRBJ2-1; D possibly matches TRBD1 or TRBD2 (5 bases each). The germline V and J ends were trimmed by 0 bases and 12 bases, with 16 bases remaining between them. The germline gives CDR1 SGHRS, CDR2 YFSETQ. The CDR3 consists of 14 residues. CDR3 nucleotide sequence: TGCGCCAGCAGCTTGGCCCATGGGGGTGGGGTGCAGTTCTTC. Its translation: CASSLAHGGGVQFF.

This clonotype was picked up one time. This sequence joins TRBV5-1 and TRBJ2-6; unclear D gene. Germline assignment: CDR1 SGHRS and CDR2 YFSETQ. The CDR3 length is 15 residues. Deletions cut 1 base from V and 4 bases from J, with 9 bases between. The CDR3 DNA is TGCGCCAGCAGCTTGACCTTTTTAGGGGCCAACGTCCTGACTTTC. Translating it yields CASSLTFLGANVLTF.

The chain carries TRBV4-3 and TRBJ2-7; D perhaps matches TRBD2 (6 bases). Between the trimmed V and J ends, which lost 0 bases and 0 bases, there was a span of 18 bases. The germline V gene encodes CDR1 LGHNA and CDR2 YSLEER. This CDR3 spans 18 amino acids. For the CDR3, the DNA is TGCGCCAGCAGCCAAGAGCAACTAGCCGGTATTCTCTCCTACGAGCAGTACTTC. Translation gives CASSQEQLAGILSYEQYF.

The rearrangement joins TRBV13 to TRBJ2-7; 7 bases line up with TRBD1. The length of the CDR3 is 13 residues. Trimming at V came to 2 bases and at J to 7 bases, leaving 5 bases not matched to a gene. Germline V gives CDR1 PRHDT, CDR2 FYEKMQ (reference sequence). Here the CDR3 DNA reads TGTGCCAGCAGCTTAAGGGGGCTGGGAGAGCAGTACTTC. Amino acid sequence: CASSLRGLGEQYF.

The J gene is TRBJ2-7, the V gene TRBV4-3; 9 nucleotides match TRBD2. Trimming cost V 1 base and J 4 bases; bases outside gene matches: 5. The germline gives CDR1 LGHNA, CDR2 YSLEER. The CDR3 has 15 amino acids. In DNA, the CDR3 is TGCGCCAGCAGCCAAGTTCTAGCGGGAAAGTACGAGCAGTACTTC. Translation gives CASSQVLAGKYEQYF.